This T cell receptor (beta chain) was retrieved from a study of blood T cell repertoires in COVID-19. Study summary: Sources were T cells, B-cell-depleted T cells, or PBMCs; the material itself was cDNA or gDNA.

Clones were sequenced by immunoSEQ multiplex PCR, and TCRdb holds only the in-frame ones, with some missing. The sample lists 70,000 or so clones, 90% occurring once. The germline V gene encodes CDR1 GTSNPN and CDR2 SVGIG (reference sequence). The CDR3 extends over 14 amino acids. The germline V and J ends were trimmed by 2 bases and 7 bases, with 12 bases remaining between them. Material: peripheral blood. The TCR comes from a woman aged 18-30 years with acute or convalescent COVID-19. This chain joins TRBV30 and TRBJ1-6; D might be TRBD1 (5 bases). CDR3 in DNA: TGTGCCTGGAGTTTTGCAGGGTGGAATTCACCCCTCCACTTT. The encoded protein is CAWSFAGWNSPLHF.